The sequence of this T cell receptor beta chain was determined in a study of blood T cell dynamics during melanoma immunotherapy. Noted time point: week 3, after first cycle of checkpoint inhibitor. Each bulk PBMC sample had 300 to 350 ng DNA loaded. Assay used: immunoSEQ multiplex PCR; TCRdb lists only in-frame clones, some missing. The sample includes 25,000 to 30,000 clones, 65% to 85% seen only once; the top ten take 10%. The receptor was derived from a human donor with melanoma. Material: blood, obtained from a patient treated with checkpoint blockade.

The CDR3 DNA is TGCGCCAGCAGCACAAACAATAACAATGAGCAGTTCTTC. It translates to CASSTNNNNEQFF. The V gene is TRBV5-1, the J gene TRBJ2-1, with D hard to call. Germline V gives CDR1 SGHRS, CDR2 YFSETQ. The V and J ends lost 4 bases and 5 bases respectively, with 10 bases between them. The length of the CDR3 is 13 residues.